The TCR beta chain described here comes from a study of blood T cells in healthy people across ages. Overall study context: About one barcoded beta molecule per two T cells came from capture by template switching. Notes on the study in general: Naive T cell percentage by flow cytometry tracked strongly with beta diversity.

Isolation of PBMCs gave at least 7 million cells per sample. Trimming removed 2 bases at V and 1 base at J, with 8 bases between. This CDR3 contains 14 residues. Germline lookup yields CDR1 LGHDT and CDR2 YNNKEL (reference sequence). Alongside a J-beta primer mix, a sample-barcoded 5' primer served in a second PCR lasting roughly 7 to 12 cycles. TCRdb reprocessed the 5' RACE reads via MiXCR and lists one record per CDR3 protein. The sample has over 750,000 distinct CDR3 sequences, around 25% seen once; the top ten hold 9.4%. This clonotype has just a few counts. The antigen is unknown. These data were also filed under a second study, of T cells of mothers and their children. This second report adds: Slightly higher but non-significant overlap marked related mother-child pairs versus unrelated pairs.

The sample comprised blood. This chain uses TRBV3-1 with TRBJ2-5; D is undetermined. The sequence derives from a boy aged 5-17 years in good health. The DNA of the CDR3 is TGTGCCAGCAGCCAAAGCCCCCTCCAAGAGACCCAGTACTTC. Amino acid sequence: CASSQSPLQETQYF.